A single T cell receptor beta chain is shown here with its context. The target antigen is unknown. The CDR3 contains 14 residues. Trimming removed 5 bases at V and 1 base at J, with 8 bases between. Germline values: CDR1 LNHDA, CDR2 SQIVND (reference sequence). Patients had to be free of confetti depigmentation, indicating active vitiligo. These data originate in a study of resident and recirculating memory T cells in vitiligo. Across the whole study: Shave-biopsy epidermis from lesional and nonlesional skin was sequenced alongside PBMCs. General observations from the study: Sequences differed between biopsy sites and patients, suggesting private specificity. No single dominant TCR clone appeared; lesion clonality varied.

Generated by immunoSEQ multiplex PCR, the TCRdb table keeps only in-frame clones and is missing some. This table holds fewer than 80,000 clones, approximately 90% found once. The V call is TRBV19, the J call TRBJ2-2; possibly TRBD2 for D (5 bases). This TCR was recovered from a male donor with vitiligo. The material sequenced was blood. CDR3 in amino acids: CASSLDWNTGELFF. The CDR3 DNA reads TGTGCCAGTAGTTTGGACTGGAACACCGGGGAGCTGTTTTTT.